The rows below give T cell receptor beta chains drawn from one sample of a study of blood T cell repertoires in COVID-19. Repertoires were generated with immunoSEQ multiplex PCR, while TCRdb's copy carries only in-frame clones and drops some. The sample gives about 98,000 clones, 87% of which show up once; around 2% is in the top ten. The source material was peripheral blood. The receptor source for this set is a man aged 50 to 59 with active COVID-19. The CDR3 runs from the conserved cysteine through the conserved F or W. Fields, in order: J gene, V gene, CDR3 protein.

>TRBJ2-2|TRBV6-5
CASRKDRNTGELFF
>TRBJ2-1|TRBV30
CAWSGGLAGRNEQFF
>TRBJ2-3|TRBV19
CASSTRTSTDTQYF
>TRBJ2-5|TRBV18
CASSPQGWETQYF
>TRBJ2-3|TRBV6-4
CASSDTGYTDTQYF
>TRBJ2-5|TRBV30
CAWRLMTGASKTQYF
>TRBJ2-3|TRBV5-5
CASSLEGQGQYF
>TRBJ2-5|TRBV11-2
CASSPQRGRQETQYF
>TRBJ2-5|TRBV7-7
CASSSGLVETQYF
>TRBJ2-7|TRBV2
CASSDLQGYEQYF
>TRBJ1-1|TRBV11-2
CASSPSLGQLNTEAFF
>TRBJ1-6|TRBV30
CAWSALAVYNSPLHF
>TRBJ2-2|TRBV5-1
CASSSGRGWNTGELFF
>TRBJ2-5|TRBV6-4
CASSKLAGLQETQYF
>TRBJ2-5|TRBV20-1
CSAQQETQYF
>TRBJ2-7|TRBV5-1
CASSLTGGNYEQYF
>TRBJ2-7|TRBV6-6
CASSRGTGGLYEQYF
>TRBJ2-5|TRBV7-9
CASSLGLRLAHQETQYF
>TRBJ2-7|TRBV5-4
CASSLWGLTFYEQYF
>TRBJ2-1|TRBV5-4
CASSKPPGTTYNEQFF
>TRBJ2-7|TRBV6-5
CASSYSAGWDEQYF
>TRBJ2-2|TRBV5-4
CASSSGTGAPGELFF
>TRBJ2-7|TRBV18
CASSTPPAYEQYF
>TRBJ2-7|TRBV7-2
CASSLVLYEQYF
>TRBJ2-7|TRBV5-1
CASSKDPPGQGNYEQYF
>TRBJ1-1|TRBV6-5
CASSYGSVLNTEAFF
>TRBJ2-1|TRBV6-5
CASHTGAAQEQFF
>TRBJ1-2|TRBV3-1/TRBV3-2
CASSQGQGSGYTF
>TRBJ2-3|TRBV19
CASSISQGNSDTQYF
>TRBJ1-2|TRBV6-5
CASSYWQGTTYGYTF
>TRBJ2-1|TRBV11-3
CASSLNRGSYNEQFF
>TRBJ1-5|TRBV6-6
CASSHGGAPDEPQHF
>TRBJ2-5|TRBV7-9
CASSQQTRGVETQYF
>TRBJ2-3|TRBV4-3
CASSYSGGGGTDTQYF
>TRBJ1-1|TRBV18
CASGGQSSMNTEAFF
>TRBJ2-2|TRBV11-3
CASGPRGTGELFF
>TRBJ1-3|TRBV15
CATSRGGEDTIYF
>TRBJ1-4|TRBV27
CASSLSPTGGGGEKLFF
>TRBJ1-6|TRBV23-1
CASRLQGLPPLHF
>TRBJ1-1|TRBV3-1/TRBV3-2
CASSRTPVSTEAFF
>TRBJ2-2|TRBV7-2
CASNDRGGTGELFF
>TRBJ2-2|TRBV7-9
CASSLGLGKAGELFF